Listed here are 2 T cell receptor beta chains from one sample, sequenced in a study of blood T cells in healthy people across ages. The second PCR ran roughly 6 to 11 cycles with a sample-barcoded 5' primer and J-beta primers. TCRdb ran MiXCR on the 5' RACE reads and lists one entry per CDR3 protein. The data contain over 550,000 distinct CDR3 sequences, under 30% of them singletons. The specimen sequenced was blood. Receptors were obtained from a woman older than 75 in good health.

This clonotype showed up just a few times. The chain joins TRBV19 to TRBJ1-2; 7 bases are a match to TRBD1. Germline values: CDR1 LNHDA, CDR2 SQIVND (reference sequence). V trimming: 3 bases; J trimming: 3 bases; junction bases outside the gene matches: 4. CDR3 length: 14 amino acids. CDR3 residues: CASSIGTADYGYTF. CDR3 nucleotides: TGTGCCAGTAGTATCGGGACAGCTGACTATGGCTACACCTTC.

In regard to this clonotype: This may stem from a read error, because a much larger clone lies one nucleotide away. The gene calls are TRBV6-2 or TRBV6-3 and TRBJ2-1; 7 bases fit TRBD1. Germline V gene lookup returns CDR1 MNHEY and CDR2 SVGEGT. CDR3 length: 15 amino acids. V trimming: 5 bases; J trimming: 13 bases; junction bases outside the gene matches: 17. The CDR3 DNA sequence: TGTGCCAGCAGTCCCTGGGACAGTGGAAAAGAGACCCAGTTCTTC. Its translation: CASSPWDSGKETQFF.